This T cell receptor beta chain comes out of a study of T-cell memory formation after mild COVID-19. Study findings and constraints: Second-wave clones that peaked on day 37 lacked confirmed SARS-CoV-2 specificity. CD4+ clones that contracted lay mainly in CM and EM; CD8+ ones lay in EMRA. Whereas later expanders leaned CD4+, clones contracting day 15 to 85 showed a balanced CD4/CD8 makeup.

This clonotype was counted between two and nine times. Its specificity is unknown. TCRdb passed the 5' RACE reads through MiXCR, listing each CDR3 protein once. The sample contains about 470,000 distinct CDR3 sequences, approximately 18% of which appear only once. The sequenced material came from PBMCs or a T cell subset sorted from them (not recorded which). The TCR sequence derives from an adult woman who had mild COVID-19 (a few samples of this study predate the infection). Cell type and time point are not known.

The CDR3 here is CASSLDVGNSPLHF. As DNA, the CDR3 is TGTGCCAGCAGCTTAGACGTAGGGAACTCACCCCTCCACTTT. The chain recombines TRBV7-9 with TRBJ1-6; D uncertain. The CDR3 is made up of 14 amino acids. The ends were cut back, 1 base at V and 10 bases at J, with 11 bases in the middle. Germline CDR1 reads SEHNR; CDR2 reads FQNEAQ (reference sequence).